This T cell receptor (beta chain) was sequenced for a study of shared clonotypes between healthy human individuals. Deletions cut 4 bases from V and 0 bases from J, with 11 bases between. Germline V gene lookup returns CDR1 SGHRS and CDR2 YFSETQ. This CDR3 region has 15 residues. This table comes from immunoSEQ multiplex PCR, and its TCRdb copy is limited to in-frame clones, with some not included. The table includes around 1 million clones, around 80% detected once. The chain joins TRBV5-1 to TRBJ1-3, with a weak D call TRBD1 (5 bases). This clonotype originated in a man younger than 35 in good health. Sequenced sample: memory CD4+ T cells sorted from blood. Subset specified: CD45RA-negative fraction. CDR3 DNA: TGCGCCAGCAGCCAAGGGACTGCCTCTGGAAACACCATATATTTT. Its translation is CASSQGTASGNTIYF.